Listed below are T cell receptor beta chains from one sample, sequenced in a study of identical twins. TCRdb re-analysed the 5' RACE reads in MiXCR, keeping a single row per CDR3 protein. The data hold hundreds of thousands of distinct CDR3 sequences, with about 12% observed a single time. These data also featured in a second study, about yellow fever vaccine responses in identical twins.

Specimen: CD8+ T cells sorted from blood. These receptors were taken from a woman in her late teens or twenties in good health. Each CDR3 is given with its conserved first and last residue. D genes are given only for firm matches.

d_call | v_call | cdr3_aa
- | TRBV7-6 | CASSGRANEQFF
- | TRBV3-1 | CASSQEWGTDTQYF
- | TRBV5-1 | CASAGEGDYEQYF
TRBD2 | TRBV7-9 | CASSGTSAYTDTQYF
TRBD1 | TRBV9 | CASSPGTDYTDTQYF
- | TRBV4-2 | CASSQDLGQETQYF
TRBD1 | TRBV19 | CASRAGQEVQPQHF
- | TRBV9 | CASSGAHSYEQYF
- | TRBV6-1 | CASSEGGPDTQYF
TRBD2 | TRBV12-3/TRBV12-4 | CASSGDRVIAGGPRGIQYF
- | TRBV14 | CASSRSVAGELFF
TRBD2 | TRBV28 | CASSPQTSGGYNEQFF
- | TRBV12-3/TRBV12-4 | CASAWGDTEAFF
- | TRBV7-6 | CASSPSGSFGNTIYF
- | TRBV2 | CASRGKETQYF
- | TRBV12-3/TRBV12-4 | CASSPAAPRGRWVKNIQYF
TRBD2 | TRBV5-6 | CASSGLAGVYNEQFF
- | TRBV4-1 | CASSQGGQGRTDTQYF
- | TRBV7-9 | CASSPQGPGGEQFF
TRBD2 | TRBV28 | CASRAMGGADTQYF
- | TRBV6-2/TRBV6-3 | CASSYEANTGELFF
TRBD2 | TRBV20-1 | CSGSSGDNTGELFF
- | TRBV20-1 | CSAIGLTYNEQFF
- | TRBV10-2 | CASRERRDTGELFF
- | TRBV7-9 | CASSPAFKGSYNEQFF
- | TRBV7-3 | CASSLAWGAPYEQYF
TRBD1 | TRBV11-1 | CASRSGQAEQFF
TRBD2 | TRBV5-1 | CASTPSGGAQETQYF
- | TRBV28 | CATRWGVGNQPQHF
- | TRBV5-1 | CASGPLGGGVYQETQYF
- | TRBV4-1 | CASSQEGNSANTGELFF
TRBD1 | TRBV7-9 | CASSQNRDRAYSYGYTF
TRBD1 | TRBV15 | CATSNYTGGKETQYF
- | TRBV12-3/TRBV12-4 | CAISGSDTQYF
- | TRBV28 | CASTRWGGAGTDTQYF
TRBD2 | TRBV5-1 | CASSFNGRGQETQYF
- | TRBV7-9 | CASSPKPVGEKLFF
- | TRBV12-3/TRBV12-4 | CASSLWGIGTEAFF
TRBD1 | TRBV12-3/TRBV12-4 | CASSWGQGATGELFF
TRBD2 | TRBV7-3 | CASSLNSGSGADTQYF
- | TRBV20-1 | CSAMTEWGNTEAFF
- | TRBV28 | CASSFFVANTEAFF
TRBD2 | TRBV25-1 | CASSEAWASGRDEQFF
- | TRBV2 | CASPEGSNTEAFF
- | TRBV4-1 | CASSRGTAETQYF